The rows below give T cell receptor beta chains drawn from one sample of a study of T-cell reconstitution after alpha-beta-depleted transplantation in children. Each CDR3 protein is one row after TCRdb ran MiXCR on the PCR reads. The sample has hundreds of thousands of distinct CDR3 sequences, under 15% seen once. The sample consisted of PBMCs, taken before TCRalphabeta/CD19-depleted stem cell transplant. The receptor source for this set is a girl between 2 and 10 years old with congenital amegakaryocytic thrombocytopenia, due to receive a stem cell transplant. CDR3s include the opening cysteine and the closing phenylalanine or tryptophan. D genes are given only for firm matches. Only part of the rows carry a size: once, few, many, or a class if the clone is expanded.

TRBJ2-7 TRBV27 many - TGTGCCAGCAGTCCACACTGGTTTCCCTACGAGCAGTACTTC CASSPHWFPYEQYF
TRBJ2-1 TRBV30 many TRBD2 TGTGCCTGGAGTTATGGAGGGGGTGTAGCGGGAGCAAATGAGCAGTTCTTC CAWSYGGGVAGANEQFF
TRBJ1-2 TRBV27 - TRBD1 TGTGCCCGCAGTCCGGGACAGGGGAGAGGCTACACCTTC CARSPGQGRGYTF
TRBJ2-7 TRBV29-1 few - TGCAGCTTCATTCAGGGCCCCTACGAGCAGTACTTC CSFIQGPYEQYF
TRBJ2-7 TRBV30 few - TGTGCCTGGAGTGTAATGGCCTATTACGAGCAGTACTTC CAWSVMAYYEQYF
TRBJ2-3 TRBV11-2 many - TGTGCCAGCAGCACCCATGGGGCGCGGGCCACAGATACGCAGTATTTT CASSTHGARATDTQYF
TRBJ2-2 TRBV7-2 many TRBD2 TGTGCCAGCAGCTCCAAGCCCGGGACTAGCATACCCGGGGAGCTGTTTTTT CASSSKPGTSIPGELFF
TRBJ2-7 TRBV5-1 many - TGCGCCAGCAGCTTCTACACTAGGGGCGAGCAGTACTTC CASSFYTRGEQYF
TRBJ2-3 TRBV5-1 many TRBD1 TGCGCCAGCAGCAAGGGACAGACTACTAGCACAGATACGCAGTATTTT CASSKGQTTSTDTQYF
TRBJ2-7 TRBV20-1 - - TGCAGTGCTATCCTCCGAGAAACTTCTATCTCCTACGAGCAGTACTTC CSAILRETSISYEQYF